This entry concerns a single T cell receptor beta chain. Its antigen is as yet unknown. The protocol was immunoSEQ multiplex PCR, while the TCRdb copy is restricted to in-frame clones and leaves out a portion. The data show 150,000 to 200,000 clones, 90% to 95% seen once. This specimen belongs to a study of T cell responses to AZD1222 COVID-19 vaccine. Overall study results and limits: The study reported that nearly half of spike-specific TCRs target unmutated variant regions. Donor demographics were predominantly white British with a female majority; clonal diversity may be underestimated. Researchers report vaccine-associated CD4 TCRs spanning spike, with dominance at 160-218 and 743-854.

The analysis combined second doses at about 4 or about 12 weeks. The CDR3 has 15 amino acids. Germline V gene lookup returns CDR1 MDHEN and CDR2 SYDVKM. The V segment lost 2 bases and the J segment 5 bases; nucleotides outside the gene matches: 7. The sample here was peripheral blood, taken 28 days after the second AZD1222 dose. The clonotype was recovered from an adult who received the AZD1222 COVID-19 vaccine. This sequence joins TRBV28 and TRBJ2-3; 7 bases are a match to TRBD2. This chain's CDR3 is CASSLRAGGRDTQYF. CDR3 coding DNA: TGTGCCAGCAGTTTAAGGGCCGGGGGGAGAGATACGCAGTATTTT.